The rows below give T cell receptor beta chains drawn from one sample of a study of beta chain features in type 1 diabetes. Sequencing used immunoSEQ multiplex PCR; TCRdb keeps in-frame clones, though not all of them. The sample lists about 120,000 clones; roughly 15% were seen once. The sequenced sample was central memory CD4+ T cells from blood. All receptors derive from a man aged 30-40 years with type 1 diabetes. The conserved cysteine and the conserved F or W are not part of the CDR3 here. A D gene is named only where the DNA matches it firmly.

j_gene,d_gene,v_gene,len,CDR3aa
TRBJ1-5,TRBD1,TRBV5-7,15,ASSLIDRGKGNQPQH
TRBJ2-5,TRBD2,TRBV28,13,ASSSPTSGQETQY
TRBJ2-7,TRBD1,TRBV5-4,11,ASSRQGGDEQY
TRBJ1-2,TRBD1,TRBV6-6,13,ASRNRDRGDYGYT
TRBJ1-1,NA,TRBV10-3,10,AISSILTEAF
TRBJ1-2,TRBD1,TRBV4-3,12,ASSLQGVGNGYT
TRBJ1-1,NA,TRBV6-6,13,ASSYSPGPNTEAF
TRBJ2-1,TRBD1,TRBV9,13,ASSVGTGLDNEQF
TRBJ2-3,TRBD2,TRBV29-1,12,SVELAGAGSTQY
TRBJ2-7,NA,TRBV6-6,13,ASTPGSGSSYEQY
TRBJ1-6,TRBD1,TRBV6-6,13,ASSPPGQGISPLH
TRBJ1-1,NA,TRBV7-9,15,ASSLSAGAVGGTEAF
TRBJ2-5,NA,TRBV15,14,ATSRSERPLEETQY
TRBJ2-3,NA,TRBV15,13,ATSRDRARTDTQY
TRBJ1-2,NA,TRBV2,11,ASSAGPRYGYT
TRBJ2-3,TRBD2,TRBV19,13,ASAGTSGVADTQY
TRBJ1-3,TRBD1,TRBV6-5,12,ASSLTGIGNTIY
TRBJ2-3,NA,TRBV18,11,ASSPGTKDTQY
TRBJ1-6,NA,TRBV5-1,13,ASRPKAVGDSPLH
TRBJ1-2,NA,TRBV7-9,12,ASSFHRSNYGYT
TRBJ2-7,TRBD1,TRBV7-8,13,ASSNRQGGTYEQY
TRBJ2-5,NA,TRBV9,14,ASSVAVGAGRETQY
TRBJ1-5,NA,TRBV27,12,ASRGSYSNQPQH
TRBJ2-3,NA,TRBV7-9,14,ASSLGGRGHTDTQY
TRBJ2-7,TRBD1,TRBV13,14,ASSGRTGYETYEQY
TRBJ2-3,TRBD2,TRBV6-6,13,ASSFVGGLPDTQY
TRBJ2-5,NA,TRBV7-2,12,ASSLRGGPETQY
TRBJ1-4,TRBD1,TRBV30,11,AWSRQGNEKLF
TRBJ1-6,TRBD1,TRBV7-9,11,ASSRTGTSPLH
TRBJ1-3,NA,TRBV7-9,14,ASKTTGLLSGNTIY
TRBJ2-5,NA,TRBV28,11,ASSKGTQETQY
TRBJ1-1,NA,TRBV6-6,11,ATESGTPIEAF
TRBJ2-3,NA,TRBV7-8,10,ASSFLKDTQY
TRBJ1-1,NA,TRBV7-9,13,ASSPKERLNTEAF
TRBJ2-1,TRBD1,TRBV23-1,13,ASRGCGQGANEQF
TRBJ1-6,NA,TRBV9,15,ASSAEFGPRQGSPLH
TRBJ1-6,NA,TRBV14,11,ASSPRTDSPLH
TRBJ2-1,NA,TRBV7-2,10,ASSLADDEQF
TRBJ2-1,NA,TRBV7-3,13,ASSPQPAVYNEQF
TRBJ1-2,NA,TRBV4-3,12,ASSQDLTAYGYT
TRBJ1-1,NA,TRBV7-2,12,ASSLGLANTEAF
TRBJ2-7,NA,TRBV11-2,12,ASSLVRQHYEQY
TRBJ1-6,NA,TRBV21-1,12,ASTPGPSNSPLH
TRBJ2-1,NA,TRBV11-2,17,ASSSISTLDPSSYNEQF
TRBJ2-3,NA,TRBV18,11,ASSPNGGDTQY
TRBJ2-5,TRBD1,TRBV18,16,ASSLNVAGTGGLETQY
TRBJ2-7,NA,TRBV27,10,ASSLKGYEQY
TRBJ2-1,NA,TRBV7-8,9,ASSFGPWQF
TRBJ2-4,TRBD2,TRBV28,12,ASSSSGGPVAQY
TRBJ2-5,TRBD1,TRBV4-3,11,ASSLGQGETQY
TRBJ2-7,NA,TRBV6-1,12,ASSPRQEAYEQY
TRBJ2-5,NA,TRBV7-9,11,ASSLEPSGTQY
TRBJ1-5,TRBD1,TRBV28,13,ASSSPGTGGQPQH
TRBJ1-5,NA,TRBV30,12,AWSKDHLGQPQH